This T cell receptor beta chain was profiled in a study of STAT5B mutations in CD4+ large granular lymphocyte leukemia. General study points: Patient CD4-sorted repertoires looked more clonal than healthy CD4+ repertoires, even without putative leukemic clones.

Turning to this clone: Its antigen is as yet unknown.

Buffy coats from healthy blood donors served as controls. Sequencing was at survey level. The protocol was immunoSEQ multiplex PCR, while the TCRdb copy is restricted to in-frame clones and leaves out a portion. The table lists about 31,000 clones, 85% to 90% of them singletons. This receptor was taken from a human donor in good health. Sequencing was done on a sample of CD4+ T cells from blood buffy coats.

The CDR3 reads CASSLWEETQYF. The DNA for the CDR3 is TGTGCCAGCAGCTTATGGGAAGAGACCCAGTACTTC. The chain recombines TRBV11-3 with TRBJ2-5; D is uncertain. Trimming shortened V by 2 bases and J by 3 bases, and 4 bases separated the two germline ends. Looked up from germline, CDR1 is SGHNT and CDR2 is YENEEA. This CDR3 is 12 amino acids long.